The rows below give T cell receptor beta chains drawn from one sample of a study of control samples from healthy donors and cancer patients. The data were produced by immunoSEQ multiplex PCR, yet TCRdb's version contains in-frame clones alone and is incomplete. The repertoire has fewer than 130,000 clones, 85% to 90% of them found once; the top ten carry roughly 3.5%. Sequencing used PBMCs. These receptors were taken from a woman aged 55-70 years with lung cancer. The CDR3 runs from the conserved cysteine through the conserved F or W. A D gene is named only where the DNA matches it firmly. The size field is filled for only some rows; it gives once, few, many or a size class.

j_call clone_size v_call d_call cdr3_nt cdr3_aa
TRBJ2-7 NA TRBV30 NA TGTGCCTGGAGTATGAATTACGAGCAGTACTTC CAWSMNYEQYF
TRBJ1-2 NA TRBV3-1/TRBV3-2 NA TGTGCCAGCAGCCGGGAGGGCCCCGCGGGCGGCTACACCTTC CASSREGPAGGYTF
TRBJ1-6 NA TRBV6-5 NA TGTGCCAGCAGTTCATCGGAATGGAATTCACCCCTCCACTTT CASSSSEWNSPLHF
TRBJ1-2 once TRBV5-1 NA TGCGCCAGCAGCTCCTTCCCAGGGGAATTGGGTGGCTACACCTTC CASSSFPGELGGYTF
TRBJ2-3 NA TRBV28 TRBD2 TGTGCCAGCAGTAGCGGGGGGGCGTCCGCAGATACGCAGTATTTT CASSSGGASADTQYF
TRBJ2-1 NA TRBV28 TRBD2 TGTGCCAGCACCCTGACTAGCGACTTCAACAATGAGCAGTTCTTC CASTLTSDFNNEQFF
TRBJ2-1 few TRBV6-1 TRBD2 TGTGCCAGCAGTGAAGCGGGAGGGCCCTACAATGAGCAGTTCTTC CASSEAGGPYNEQFF
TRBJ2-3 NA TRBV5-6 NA TGTGCCAGCAGCTTGGCTCTTATTCGCGGGATCCTCACAGATACGCAGTATTTT CASSLALIRGILTDTQYF
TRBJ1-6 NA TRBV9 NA TGTGCCAGCAGCGGCGGACAGCCCACCAATTCACCCCTCCACTTT CASSGGQPTNSPLHF
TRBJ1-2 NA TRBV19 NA TGTGCCAGTAATTCCGCTGGAGTCCCCAACTATGGCTACACCTTC CASNSAGVPNYGYTF
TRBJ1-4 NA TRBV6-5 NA TGTGCCAGCAGTTACCACAGATTAGGCGAAAAACTGTTTTTT CASSYHRLGEKLFF
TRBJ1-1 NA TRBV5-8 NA TGTGCCAGCAACCCAGGGGAGTCGGTGAACACTGAAGCTTTCTTT CASNPGESVNTEAFF
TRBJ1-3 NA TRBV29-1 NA TGCAGCGTTTTGCCGGGGGGAAGAAACACCATATATTTT CSVLPGGRNTIYF
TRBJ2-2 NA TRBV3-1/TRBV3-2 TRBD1 TGTGCCAGCAGCCGCCAGGGGGCCGGGGAGCTGTTTTTT CASSRQGAGELFF
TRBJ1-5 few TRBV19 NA TGTGCCAGTAGTTTTTCGGGGGAGGGTCAGCCCCAGCATTTT CASSFSGEGQPQHF
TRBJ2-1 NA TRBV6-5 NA TGTGCCAGCCTCCTTGGGGCGGCCTCCTACAATGAGCAGTTCTTC CASLLGAASYNEQFF
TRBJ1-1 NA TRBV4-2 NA TGTGCCAGCAGCCAAGATGGTTCATGGGGCGGTCATTTTGAAGCTTTCTTT CASSQDGSWGGHFEAFF
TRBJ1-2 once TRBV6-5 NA TGTGCCAGCGGCCGGGGACTTTTCCCGAATGGCTACACCTTC CASGRGLFPNGYTF
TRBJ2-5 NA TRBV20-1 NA TGCAGTGCTAGTTTGACAGCGGGCCTAGAGACCCAGTACTTC CSASLTAGLETQYF
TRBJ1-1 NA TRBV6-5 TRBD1 TGTGCCAGCAGCCAAGCGACAGGGTTGAACACTGAAGCTTTCTTT CASSQATGLNTEAFF
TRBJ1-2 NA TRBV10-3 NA TGTGCCATCAGCGCCTTAGATAACTATGGCTACACCTTC CAISALDNYGYTF
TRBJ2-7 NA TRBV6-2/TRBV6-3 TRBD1 TGTGCCAGCAGTTACCCAGGGGGTGGGTACGAGCAGTACTTC CASSYPGGGYEQYF
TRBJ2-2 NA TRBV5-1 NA TGCGCCAGCAGCCCAGACGGGACGGTCGGCACCGGGGAGCTGTTTTTT CASSPDGTVGTGELFF
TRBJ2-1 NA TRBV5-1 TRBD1 TGCGCCAGCAGCCTACAGGGGACCCGCTCCTACAATGAGCAGTTCTTC CASSLQGTRSYNEQFF
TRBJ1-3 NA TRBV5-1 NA TGCGCCAGCAGCTCTCAAACAGGGTTTGGTGGAAACACCATATATTTT CASSSQTGFGGNTIYF
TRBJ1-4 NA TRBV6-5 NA TGTGCCAGCTCCCGCGAAGGAGGTGAAAAACTGTTTTTT CASSREGGEKLFF
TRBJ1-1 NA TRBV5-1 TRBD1 TGCGCCAGCAGCGATGGACAGGGCCACACTGAAGCTTTCTTT CASSDGQGHTEAFF
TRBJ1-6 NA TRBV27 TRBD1 TGTGCCAGCAGAACCGGACAGGCGGCCCTCAATTCACCCCTCCACTTT CASRTGQAALNSPLHF
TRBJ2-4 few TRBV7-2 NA TGTGCCAGCAGCTTATTGAGATTCCGACAGGCTAAGTACTTC CASSLLRFRQAKYF
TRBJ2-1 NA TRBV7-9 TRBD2 TGTGCCAGCAGCTTAGGGACTAGCGGGAGCCACTACAATGAGCAGTTCTTC CASSLGTSGSHYNEQFF
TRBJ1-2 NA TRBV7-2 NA TGTGCCAGCAGCTTAGTGGAGCTCTCTAACTATGGCTACACCTTC CASSLVELSNYGYTF
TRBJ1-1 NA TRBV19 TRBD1 TGTGCCAGTAGTATAATCAGGGGGCCTGGGAACACTGAAGCTTTCTTT CASSIIRGPGNTEAFF
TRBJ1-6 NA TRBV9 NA TGTGCCAGCAGCGTAGGAGAGGGACAATCGTGGATTTCACCCCTCCACTTT CASSVGEGQSWISPLHF
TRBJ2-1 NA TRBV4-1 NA TGCGCCAGCAGTCCGGGGTCCTACAATGAGCAGTTCTTC CASSPGSYNEQFF
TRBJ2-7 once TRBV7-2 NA TGTGCCAGCAGCTTAGCGGGGGGCGCCTACGAGCAGTACTTC CASSLAGGAYEQYF
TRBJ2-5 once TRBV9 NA TGTGCCAGCACAAGGGAGGTGGGAGAGACCCAGTACTTC CASTREVGETQYF
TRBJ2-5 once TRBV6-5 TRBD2 TGTGCCAGCCGCAGCGGGAAAGAGACCCAGTACTTC CASRSGKETQYF
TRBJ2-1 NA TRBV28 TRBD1 TGTGCCAGCGGGCGGACAGGGGCCTACAATGAGCAGTTCTTC CASGRTGAYNEQFF